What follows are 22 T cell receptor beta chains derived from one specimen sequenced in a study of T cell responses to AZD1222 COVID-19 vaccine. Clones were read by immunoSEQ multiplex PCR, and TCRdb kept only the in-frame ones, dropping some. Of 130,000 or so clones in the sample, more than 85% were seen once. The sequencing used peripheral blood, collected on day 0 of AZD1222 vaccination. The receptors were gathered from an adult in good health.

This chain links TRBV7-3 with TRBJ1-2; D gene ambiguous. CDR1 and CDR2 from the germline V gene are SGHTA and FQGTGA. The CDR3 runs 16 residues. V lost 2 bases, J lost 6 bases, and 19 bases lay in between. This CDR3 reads CASSLVDPPGENGYTF. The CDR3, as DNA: TGTGCCAGCAGCTTAGTGGACCCCCCGGGAGAAAATGGCTACACCTTC.

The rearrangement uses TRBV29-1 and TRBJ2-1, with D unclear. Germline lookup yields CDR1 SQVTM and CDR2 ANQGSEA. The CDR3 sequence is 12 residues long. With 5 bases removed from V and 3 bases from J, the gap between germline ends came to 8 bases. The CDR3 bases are TGCAGCGTTCCCGGGTTCTACAATGAGCAGTTCTTC. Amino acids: CSVPGFYNEQFF.

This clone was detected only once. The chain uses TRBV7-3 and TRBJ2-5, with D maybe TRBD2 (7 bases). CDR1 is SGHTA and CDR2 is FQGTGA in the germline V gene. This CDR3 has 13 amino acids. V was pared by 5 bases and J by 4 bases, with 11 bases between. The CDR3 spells CASSPRGGETQYF. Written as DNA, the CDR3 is TGTGCCAGCAGCCCTAGGGGGGGAGAGACCCAGTACTTC.

CDR3 in amino acids: CASSIGGMQPQHF. The CDR3 bases are TGTGCCAGTAGTATAGGGGGCATGCAGCCCCAGCATTTT. The V gene is TRBV19, the J gene TRBJ1-5; D is possibly TRBD1 (5 bases). Trimming pared 1 base from V and 7 bases from J, leaving 8 bases between. The germline gives CDR1 LNHDA, CDR2 SQIVND (reference sequence). The CDR3 extends over 13 amino acids.

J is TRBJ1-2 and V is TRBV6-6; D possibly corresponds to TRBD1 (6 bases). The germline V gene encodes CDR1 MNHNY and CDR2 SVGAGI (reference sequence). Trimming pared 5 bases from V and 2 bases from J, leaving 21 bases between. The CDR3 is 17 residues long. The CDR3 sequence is CASSPTGFRGSNYGYTF. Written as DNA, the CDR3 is TGTGCCAGCAGTCCCACCGGCTTCAGGGGCTCCAACTATGGCTACACCTTC.

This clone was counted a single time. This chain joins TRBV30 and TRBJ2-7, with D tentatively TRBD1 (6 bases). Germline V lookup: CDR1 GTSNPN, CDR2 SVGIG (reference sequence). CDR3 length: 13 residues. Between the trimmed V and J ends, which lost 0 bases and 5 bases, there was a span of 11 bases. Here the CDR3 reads CAWSVQGNHEQYF. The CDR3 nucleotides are TGTGCCTGGAGTGTTCAGGGGAACCACGAGCAGTACTTC.

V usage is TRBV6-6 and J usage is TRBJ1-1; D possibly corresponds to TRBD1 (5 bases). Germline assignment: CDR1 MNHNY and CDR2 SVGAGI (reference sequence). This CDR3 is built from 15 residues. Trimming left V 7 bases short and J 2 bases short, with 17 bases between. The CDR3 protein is CASTRVPQGNTEAFF. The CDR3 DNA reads TGTGCCAGCACTAGAGTACCCCAGGGAAACACTGAAGCTTTCTTT.

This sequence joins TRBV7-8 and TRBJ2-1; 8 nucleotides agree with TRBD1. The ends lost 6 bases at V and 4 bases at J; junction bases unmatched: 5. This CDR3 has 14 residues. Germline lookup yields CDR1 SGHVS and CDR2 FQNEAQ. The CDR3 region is CASRGQVLYNEQFF. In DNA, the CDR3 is TGTGCCAGCAGGGGACAGGTACTATACAATGAGCAGTTCTTC.

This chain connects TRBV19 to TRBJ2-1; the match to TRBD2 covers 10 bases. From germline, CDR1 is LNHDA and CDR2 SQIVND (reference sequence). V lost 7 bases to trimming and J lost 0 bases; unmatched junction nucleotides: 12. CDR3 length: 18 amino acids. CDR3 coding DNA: TGTGCCAGTACTCTCCGGACTAGCGGCCTGAGCTCCTACAATGAGCAGTTCTTC. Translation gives CASTLRTSGLSSYNEQFF.

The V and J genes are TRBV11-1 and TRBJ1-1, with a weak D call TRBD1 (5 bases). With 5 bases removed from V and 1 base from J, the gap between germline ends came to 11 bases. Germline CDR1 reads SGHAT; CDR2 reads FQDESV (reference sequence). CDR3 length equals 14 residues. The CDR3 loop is CASSRRVQNTEAFF. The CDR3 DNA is TGTGCCAGCAGCCGCAGGGTTCAGAACACTGAAGCTTTCTTT.

CDR3 sequence (DNA): TGTGCCAGCAGCGGGGGGTGGCACGAGCAGTACTTC. It yields the protein CASSGGWHEQYF. The chain recombines TRBV5-4 with TRBJ2-7; TRBD2 might be the D (6 bases). Trimming removed 4 bases from V and 5 bases from J, with 10 bases in between. CDR3 length: 12 amino acids. Germline loops: CDR1 SGHNT, CDR2 YYREEE (reference sequence).

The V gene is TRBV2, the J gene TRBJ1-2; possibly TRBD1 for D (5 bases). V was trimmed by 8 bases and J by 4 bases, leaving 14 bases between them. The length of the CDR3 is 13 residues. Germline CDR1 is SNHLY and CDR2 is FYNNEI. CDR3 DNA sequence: TGTGCCAGCGGCCGAGGGGTTGGCTATGGCTACACCTTC. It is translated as CASGRGVGYGYTF.

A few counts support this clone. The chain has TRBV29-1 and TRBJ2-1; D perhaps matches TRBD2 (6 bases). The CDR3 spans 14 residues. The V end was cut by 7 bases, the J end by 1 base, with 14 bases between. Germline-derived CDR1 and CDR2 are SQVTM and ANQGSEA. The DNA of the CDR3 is TGCAGCGACGATCAGGAGGGTTCCTACAATGAGCAGTTCTTC. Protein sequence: CSDDQEGSYNEQFF.

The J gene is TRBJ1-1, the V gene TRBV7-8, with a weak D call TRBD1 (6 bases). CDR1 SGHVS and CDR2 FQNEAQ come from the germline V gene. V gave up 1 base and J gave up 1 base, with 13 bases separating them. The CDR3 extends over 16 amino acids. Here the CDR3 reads CASSLDPPTGNTEAFF. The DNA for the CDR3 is TGTGCCAGCAGCTTAGACCCCCCGACAGGGAACACTGAAGCTTTCTTT.

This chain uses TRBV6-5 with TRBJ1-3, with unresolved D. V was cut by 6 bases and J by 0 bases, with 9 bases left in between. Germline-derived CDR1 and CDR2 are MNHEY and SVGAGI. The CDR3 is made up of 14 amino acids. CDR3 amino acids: CASRLQSSGNTIYF. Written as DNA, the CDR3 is TGTGCCAGCAGACTACAGAGCTCTGGAAACACCATATATTTT.

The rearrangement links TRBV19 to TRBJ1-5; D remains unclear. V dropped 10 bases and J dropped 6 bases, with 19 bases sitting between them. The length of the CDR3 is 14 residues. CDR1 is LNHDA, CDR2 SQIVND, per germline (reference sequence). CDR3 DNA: TGTGCCACCAATTCTGCAGGCGCCGCTCAGCCCCAGCATTTT. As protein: CATNSAGAAQPQHF.

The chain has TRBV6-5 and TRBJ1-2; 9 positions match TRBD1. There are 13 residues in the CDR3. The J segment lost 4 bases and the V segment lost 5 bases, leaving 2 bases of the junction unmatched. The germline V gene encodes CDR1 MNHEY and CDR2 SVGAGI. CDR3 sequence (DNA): TGTGCCAGCAGTAGGGGACAGGGCTATGGCTACACCTTC. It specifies CASSRGQGYGYTF.

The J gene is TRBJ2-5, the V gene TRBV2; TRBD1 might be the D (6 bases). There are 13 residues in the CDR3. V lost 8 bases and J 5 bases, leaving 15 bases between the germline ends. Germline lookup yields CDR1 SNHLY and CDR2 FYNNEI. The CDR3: CASARGGGETQYF. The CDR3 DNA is TGTGCCAGCGCCCGTGGGGGCGGTGAGACCCAGTACTTC.

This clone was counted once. CDR3 coding DNA: TGTGCCAGCTCACCCTCCAAAGGCACTGAAGCTTTCTTT. Translating gives CASSPSKGTEAFF. This sequence joins TRBV18 and TRBJ1-1; no clear D gene. The CDR3 spans 13 residues. The V end lost 3 bases, the J end lost 4 bases, and 9 bases lay between the germline ends. The germline V gene has CDR1 KGHSH and CDR2 LQKENI.

The CDR3: CATAVGANTQYF. In DNA, the CDR3 is TGTGCCACCGCCGTGGGGGCAAATACGCAGTATTTT. The chain uses TRBV2 and TRBJ2-3, with D perhaps matching TRBD1 (6 bases). V lost 10 bases to trimming and J lost 7 bases, with 15 bases between them. Germline lookup yields CDR1 SNHLY and CDR2 FYNNEI. The CDR3 totals 12 residues.

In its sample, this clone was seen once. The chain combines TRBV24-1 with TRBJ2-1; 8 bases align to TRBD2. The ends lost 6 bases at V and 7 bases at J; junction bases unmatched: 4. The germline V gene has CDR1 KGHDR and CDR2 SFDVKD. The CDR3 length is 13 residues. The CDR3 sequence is CATSSAGGNEQFF. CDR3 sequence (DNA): TGTGCCACCAGTTCGGCGGGGGGAAATGAGCAGTTCTTC.

Written as DNA, the CDR3 is TGTGCCAGCAGCTTTTTGTCCACTGAAGCTTTCTTT. This sequence encodes CASSFLSTEAFF. This sequence joins TRBV7-2 and TRBJ1-1; D not resolved. The CDR3 totals 12 residues. CDR1 is SGHTA, CDR2 FQGNSA, per germline. Deletions cut 3 bases from V and 4 bases from J, with 6 bases between.